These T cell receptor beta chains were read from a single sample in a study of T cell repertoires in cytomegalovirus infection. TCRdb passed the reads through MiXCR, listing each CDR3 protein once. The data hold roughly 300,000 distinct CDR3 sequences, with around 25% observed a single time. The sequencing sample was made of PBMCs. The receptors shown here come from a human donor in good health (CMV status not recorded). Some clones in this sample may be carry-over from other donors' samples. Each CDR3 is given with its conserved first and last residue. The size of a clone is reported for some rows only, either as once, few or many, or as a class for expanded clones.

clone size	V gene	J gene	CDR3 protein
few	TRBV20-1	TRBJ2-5	CSARAQGALGTQYF
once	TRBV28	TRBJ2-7	CASRTPPSYEQYF
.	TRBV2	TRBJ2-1	CASRETSGGGNEQFF
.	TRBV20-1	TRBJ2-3	CSARDLAGLSTDTQYF
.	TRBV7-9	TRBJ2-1	CASSPLSGDYNEQFF
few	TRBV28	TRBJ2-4	CASSEGGGDIQYF
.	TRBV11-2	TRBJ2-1	CASSSISGTNNEQFF
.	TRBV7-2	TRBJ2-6	CASSSVPAGANVLTF
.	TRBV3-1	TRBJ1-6	CASSQDRRWQGYNSPLHF
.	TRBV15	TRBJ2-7	CATSGGSVAGARSYEQYF
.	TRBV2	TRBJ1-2	CASSTDGRQGAMGYTF
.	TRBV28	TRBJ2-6	CASRGQFGSGANVLTF